These 27 T cell receptor beta chains originate from one sample sequenced in a study of blood T cell repertoires in COVID-19. TCRdb's table, derived via immunoSEQ multiplex PCR, lists solely in-frame clones and lacks some. The sample lists 350,000 to 450,000 clones; about 85% were seen once. Sequencing was performed on peripheral blood. The receptors were sampled from a woman younger than 30 with acute or convalescent COVID-19.

The chain employs TRBV5-1 and TRBJ1-1, with 10 positions matching TRBD1. The CDR3 is 16 amino acids. V gave up 0 bases and J gave up 1 base; unmatched junction bases: 3. Germline V gives CDR1 SGHRS, CDR2 YFSETQ. CDR3 loop: CASSLGDRGANTEAFF. CDR3 coding DNA: TGCGCCAGCAGCTTGGGGGACAGGGGAGCGAACACTGAAGCTTTCTTT. Filled out from reference TRBV5-1 and TRBJ1-1, the complete variable domain reads KAGVTQTPRYLIKTRGQQVTLSCSPISGHRSVSWYQQTPGQGLQFLFEYFSETQRNKGNFPGRFSGRQFSNSRSEMNVSTLELGDSALYLCASSLGDRGANTEAFFGQGTRLTVV.

The chain joins TRBV6-5 to TRBJ1-2, with 8 bases fitting TRBD1. The germline V gene has CDR1 MNHEY and CDR2 SVGAGI. Unmatched junction bases numbered 4, after V lost 2 bases and J lost 5 bases. This CDR3 is 14 amino acids long. CDR3 residues: CASSYGDRLYGYTF. The CDR3 DNA reads as TGTGCCAGCAGTTACGGGGACAGGCTGTATGGCTACACCTTC.

The chain carries TRBV6-5 and TRBJ1-1; TRBD1 agrees at 7 bases. The CDR3 runs to 15 residues. The V gene's germline CDR1 is MNHEY and CDR2 SVGAGI. V was pared by 5 bases and J by 5 bases, with 11 bases of the junction left unmatched. This CDR3 is CASSLYLDRETEAFF. For the CDR3, the DNA is TGTGCCAGCAGTCTTTACTTAGACAGGGAGACTGAAGCTTTCTTT.

The rearrangement links TRBV9 to TRBJ1-1; 7 positions agree with TRBD1. The CDR3 is made up of 17 amino acids. From germline, CDR1 is SGDLS and CDR2 YYNGEE. V lost 0 bases to trimming and J lost 1 base; unmatched junction nucleotides: 9. CDR3 region: CASSVAAGGAANTEAFF. CDR3 DNA sequence: TGTGCCAGCAGCGTAGCCGCAGGGGGTGCCGCGAACACTGAAGCTTTCTTT.

The J gene is TRBJ1-6, the V gene TRBV28; a weak D match, TRBD1 (6 bases). This CDR3 spans 14 amino acids. Germline V gene lookup returns CDR1 MDHEN and CDR2 SYDVKM. The V and J ends lost 2 bases and 7 bases respectively, with 9 bases between them. The CDR3 bases are TGTGCCAGCAGTTTAGCGGGGGCGAATTCACCCCTCCACTTT. Its protein is CASSLAGANSPLHF.

V and J are TRBV5-8 and TRBJ2-3; the match to TRBD1 covers 11 bases. In germline, CDR1 is SGHTS, CDR2 YDEGEE. Trimming at V came to 0 bases and at J to 6 bases, leaving 6 bases not matched to a gene. The length of the CDR3 is 16 residues. The CDR3: CASSLGDRGKLDTQYF. Written as DNA, the CDR3 is TGTGCCAGCAGCTTGGGGGACAGGGGGAAACTTGATACGCAGTATTTT.

The chain uses TRBV12-3 or TRBV12-4 and TRBJ2-7; the D gene is possibly TRBD2 (7 bases). The length of the CDR3 is 11 residues. With 8 bases removed from V and 6 bases from J, the gap between germline ends came to 11 bases. The CDR3 sequence: CASGRGGEQYF. Here the CDR3 DNA reads TGTGCCAGCGGGAGGGGGGGCGAGCAGTACTTC.

The chain recombines TRBV10-2 with TRBJ1-2; TRBD1 matches 10 bases. The CDR3 loop spans 14 amino acids. Germline CDR1 WSHSY, CDR2 SAAADI. Trimming cost V 6 bases and J 8 bases; bases outside gene matches: 9. The CDR3 nucleotides are TGCGCCAGCAGGCCAACGGGACAGGGGAGCGGCTACACCTTC. Translation gives CASRPTGQGSGYTF.

The chain links TRBV7-9 to TRBJ1-4; 10 bases are shared with TRBD1. The CDR3 is 18 residues long. V gave up 5 bases and J gave up 5 bases; unmatched junction bases: 14. Germline lookup yields CDR1 SEHNR and CDR2 FQNEAQ (reference sequence). The CDR3 sequence is CASSMPQPGTGENEKLFF. CDR3 bases: TGTGCCAGCAGCATGCCCCAACCTGGGACAGGGGAAAATGAAAAACTGTTTTTT.

In its sample, this clone was seen a few times. The chain uses TRBV18 and TRBJ1-3; D is undetermined. The CDR3 sequence is 16 residues long. Germline loops: CDR1 KGHSH, CDR2 LQKENI. The V end was cut by 0 bases, the J end by 0 bases, with 9 bases between. CDR3 loop: CASSPPGGISGNTIYF. CDR3 in DNA: TGTGCCAGCTCACCACCGGGAGGAATCTCTGGAAACACCATATATTTT.

The chain links TRBV27 to TRBJ1-2, with a tentative D call TRBD1 (6 bases). V was trimmed by 6 bases and J by 7 bases, leaving 12 bases between them. Germline CDR1 is MNHEY and CDR2 is SMNVEV (reference sequence). CDR3 length: 12 amino acids. This CDR3 is CASSQNRAGYTF. The CDR3 DNA is TGTGCCAGCAGCCAAAACAGGGCTGGCTACACCTTC.

The chain carries TRBV7-9 and TRBJ1-6; 8 nucleotides line up with TRBD1. The CDR3 spans 15 residues. Germline CDR1 SEHNR, CDR2 FQNEAQ (reference sequence). J lost 10 bases, V lost 1 base, and 6 bases had no gene match. As DNA, the CDR3 is TGTGCCAGCAGCTTAGGGGACAGGCGGGGATCACCCCTCCACTTT. It yields the protein CASSLGDRRGSPLHF.

The sample holds one count of this clone. The rearrangement uses TRBV4-1 and TRBJ1-1; D is unresolved. CDR3 size: 14 residues. Germline V gene data show CDR1 as MGHRA and CDR2 as YSYEKL. The ends were cut back, 2 bases at V and 1 base at J, with 8 bases in the middle. The DNA of the CDR3 is TGCGCCAGCAGCCAAAAGCGGGAGAACACTGAAGCTTTCTTT. This gives the protein CASSQKRENTEAFF.

The rearrangement joins TRBV12-3 or TRBV12-4 to TRBJ1-1; no clear D. Trimming took 6 bases from V and 4 from J, leaving 9 bases between them. The CDR3 length is 12 residues. Here the CDR3 reads CASSFGSTEAFF. The DNA of the CDR3 is TGTGCCAGCAGCTTTGGGAGCACTGAAGCTTTCTTT.

The gene calls are TRBV27 and TRBJ2-7; D is possibly TRBD2 (6 bases). This CDR3 spans 14 amino acids. V was cut by 4 bases and J by 2 bases, with 12 bases left in between. Looked up from germline, CDR1 is MNHEY and CDR2 is SMNVEV (reference sequence). The DNA for the CDR3 is TGTGCCAGCAGTTCAACAGGACTACCCTACGAGCAGTACTTC. Translated: CASSSTGLPYEQYF.

V gene TRBV3-1 (or the pseudogene TRBV3-2) combines with J gene TRBJ2-7, with D maybe TRBD1 (5 bases). The CDR3 sequence is 16 residues long. Germline V gene sequence: CDR1 LGHDT, CDR2 YNNKEL (reference sequence). V was clipped by 0 bases and J by 1 base, with 13 bases between them. CDR3 sequence (DNA): TGTGCCAGCAGCCAAGATTTCAGGGCTCTATCCTACGAGCAGTACTTC. Encoded protein: CASSQDFRALSYEQYF.

On this clone: This sample includes further DNA sequences coding for the same CDR3. The V and J genes are TRBV28 and TRBJ2-7; D gene unclear. Trimming cost V 2 bases and J 0 bases, with 11 bases left between them. Germline assignment: CDR1 MDHEN and CDR2 SYDVKM. This CDR3 has 15 amino acids. CDR3 DNA: TGTGCCAGCAGTTTAGGAGCGTTAAGCTCCTACGAGCAGTACTTC. The encoded protein is CASSLGALSSYEQYF.

This chain uses TRBV3-1 (or the pseudogene TRBV3-2) with TRBJ2-7; tentative D call: TRBD2 (5 bases). V dropped 0 bases and J dropped 2 bases, with 11 bases sitting between them. Germline assignment: CDR1 LGHDT and CDR2 YNNKEL (reference sequence). CDR3 size: 15 residues. CDR3 region: CASSQDSTSPYEQYF. The CDR3 DNA sequence: TGTGCCAGCAGCCAAGATAGCACTAGTCCCTACGAGCAGTACTTC.

This chain joins TRBV7-3 and TRBJ1-2, with no clear D. Trimming removed 5 bases from V and 2 bases from J, with 18 bases in between. This CDR3 comprises 16 residues. Germline V gives CDR1 SGHTA, CDR2 FQGTGA. The CDR3 reads CASSEEREAGNYGYTF. CDR3 coding DNA: TGTGCCAGCAGCGAGGAGAGGGAGGCCGGCAACTATGGCTACACCTTC.

This clone is a singleton in its sample. The V gene is TRBV30, the J gene TRBJ1-2; 8 nucleotides line up with TRBD1. The germline V gene encodes CDR1 GTSNPN and CDR2 SVGIG (reference sequence). CDR3 size: 12 residues. V dropped 7 bases and J dropped 8; count of bases not matched to a gene: 9. CDR3 amino acids: CASLTGEKGYTF. The CDR3 DNA reads TGTGCCTCCCTGACAGGGGAAAAAGGCTACACCTTC.

This clone was seen a single time. The J gene is TRBJ2-7, the V gene TRBV28; maybe TRBD1 (5 bases). Germline CDR1 MDHEN, CDR2 SYDVKM. The V end lost 2 bases, the J end lost 2 bases, and 13 bases lay between the germline ends. There are 15 residues in the CDR3. The CDR3 reads CASSLGAEQAYEQYF. In nucleotides, the CDR3 is TGTGCCAGCAGTTTAGGGGCAGAACAAGCCTACGAGCAGTACTTC.

The chain couples TRBV6-5 to TRBJ2-1; D is possibly TRBD2 (5 bases). Trimming removed 7 bases at V and 0 bases at J, with 13 bases between. Germline lookup yields CDR1 MNHEY and CDR2 SVGAGI. The CDR3 has 15 residues. The CDR3 nucleotides are TGTGCCAGCACCTCGGGGTGGAGCTCCTACAATGAGCAGTTCTTC. Its translation: CASTSGWSSYNEQFF.

This clone has more than one count but fewer than ten. Other DNA sequences of this sample code for an identical CDR3. The gene calls are TRBV10-3 and TRBJ1-5, with TRBD1 identical over 7 bases. Germline lookup yields CDR1 ENHRY and CDR2 SYGVKD. The CDR3 consists of 14 residues. V lost 0 bases and J lost 4; bases outside the gene matches: 0. The CDR3 sequence: CAISESGQNQPQHF. The DNA of the CDR3 is TGTGCCATCAGTGAGTCGGGACAGAATCAGCCCCAGCATTTT.

The chain carries TRBV11-2 and TRBJ2-7; tentatively, D is TRBD1 (6 bases). Trimming removed 5 bases from V and 3 bases from J, with 14 bases in between. The CDR3 loop spans 14 amino acids. CDR1 and CDR2 from the germline V gene are SGHAT and FQNNGV. The CDR3, as DNA: TGTGCCAGCAGCCCCCTACAGGGCCTCTACGAGCAGTACTTC. Protein product: CASSPLQGLYEQYF.

This chain links TRBV27 with TRBJ1-5; D uncertain. The CDR3 spans 13 residues. Germline-derived CDR1 and CDR2 are MNHEY and SMNVEV (reference sequence). V was cut by 7 bases and J by 6 bases, with 13 bases left in between. Here the CDR3 DNA reads TGTGCCAGCAACATTACAGATCCTCAGCCCCAGCATTTT. Translated: CASNITDPQPQHF.

This clone was observed a single time. A junction boundary mismatches the germline segment, possibly from a read error. V usage is TRBV29-1 and J usage is TRBJ1-2; 7 bases match TRBD1. This CDR3 comprises 14 residues. CDR1 and CDR2 (germline): SQVTM, ANQGSEA. The CDR3 DNA reads as TGCAGCGTGGAAGGACAGGCCACGATACATGGCTACACCTTC. Residues: CSVEGQATIHGYTF.

The chain has TRBV5-1 and TRBJ1-1; 7 bases agree with TRBD1. With V trimmed by 4 bases and J by 1 base, 13 bases remained unmatched. There are 17 residues in the CDR3. Looked up from germline, CDR1 is SGHRS and CDR2 is YFSETQ. The CDR3 protein is CASSTGGMTGSNTEAFF. The CDR3, as DNA: TGCGCCAGCAGCACTGGTGGGATGACAGGGTCGAACACTGAAGCTTTCTTT.